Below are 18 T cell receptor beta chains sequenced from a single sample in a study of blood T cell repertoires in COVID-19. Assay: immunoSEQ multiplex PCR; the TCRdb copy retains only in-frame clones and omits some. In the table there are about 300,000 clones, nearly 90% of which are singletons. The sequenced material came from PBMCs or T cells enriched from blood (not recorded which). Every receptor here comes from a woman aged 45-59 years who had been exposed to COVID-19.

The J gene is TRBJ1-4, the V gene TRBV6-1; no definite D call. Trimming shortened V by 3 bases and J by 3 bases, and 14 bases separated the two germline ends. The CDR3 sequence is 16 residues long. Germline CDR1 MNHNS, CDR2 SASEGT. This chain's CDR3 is CASSDPRETPNEKLFF. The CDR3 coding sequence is TGTGCCAGCAGTGACCCGAGGGAGACTCCTAATGAAAAACTGTTTTTT.

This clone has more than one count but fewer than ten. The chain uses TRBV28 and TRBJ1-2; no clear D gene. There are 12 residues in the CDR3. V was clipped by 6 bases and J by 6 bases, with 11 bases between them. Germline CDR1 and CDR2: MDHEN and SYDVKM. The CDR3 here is CASSRATDGYTF. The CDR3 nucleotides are TGTGCCAGCAGCCGCGCTACGGATGGCTACACCTTC.

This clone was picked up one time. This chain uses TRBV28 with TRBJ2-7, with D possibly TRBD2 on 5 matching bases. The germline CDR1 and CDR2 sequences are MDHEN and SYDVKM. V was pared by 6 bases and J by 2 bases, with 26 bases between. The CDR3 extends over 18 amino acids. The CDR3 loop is CASRIIGNGVTTTYEQYF. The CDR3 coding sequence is TGTGCCAGCAGAATTATAGGGAACGGGGTAACTACGACCTACGAGCAGTACTTC.

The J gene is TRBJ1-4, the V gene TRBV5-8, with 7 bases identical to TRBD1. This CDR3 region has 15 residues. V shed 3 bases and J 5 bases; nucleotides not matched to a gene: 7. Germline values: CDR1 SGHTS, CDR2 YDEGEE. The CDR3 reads CASSSQQGNNEKLFF. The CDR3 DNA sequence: TGTGCCAGCAGCTCCCAACAGGGGAACAATGAAAAACTGTTTTTT.

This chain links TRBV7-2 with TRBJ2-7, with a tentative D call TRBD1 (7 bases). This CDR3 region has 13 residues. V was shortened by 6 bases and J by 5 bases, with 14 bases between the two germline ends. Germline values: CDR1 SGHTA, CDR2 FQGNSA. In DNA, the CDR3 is TGTGCCAGCAGGCCGCAGGGGGGCCACGAGCAGTACTTC. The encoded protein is CASRPQGGHEQYF.

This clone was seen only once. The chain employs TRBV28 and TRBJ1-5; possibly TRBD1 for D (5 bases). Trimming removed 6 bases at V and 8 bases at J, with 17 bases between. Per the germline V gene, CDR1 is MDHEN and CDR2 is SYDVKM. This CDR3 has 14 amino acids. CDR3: CASRIRGEWEPQHF. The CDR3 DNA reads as TGTGCCAGCAGAATCCGGGGGGAATGGGAGCCCCAGCATTTT.

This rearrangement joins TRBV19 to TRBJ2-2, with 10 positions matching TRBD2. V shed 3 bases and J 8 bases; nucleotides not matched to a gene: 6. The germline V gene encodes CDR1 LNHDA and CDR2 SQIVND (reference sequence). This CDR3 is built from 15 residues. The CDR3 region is CASSMIAGGLGELFF. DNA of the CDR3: TGTGCCAGTAGTATGATAGCGGGGGGCCTAGGGGAGCTGTTTTTT.

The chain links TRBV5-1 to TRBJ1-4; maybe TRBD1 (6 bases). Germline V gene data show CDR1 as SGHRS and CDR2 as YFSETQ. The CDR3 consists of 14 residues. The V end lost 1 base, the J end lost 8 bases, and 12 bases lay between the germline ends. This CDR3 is CASSLQQGREKLFF. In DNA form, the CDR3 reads TGCGCCAGCAGCTTGCAACAGGGTAGGGAAAAACTGTTTTTT.

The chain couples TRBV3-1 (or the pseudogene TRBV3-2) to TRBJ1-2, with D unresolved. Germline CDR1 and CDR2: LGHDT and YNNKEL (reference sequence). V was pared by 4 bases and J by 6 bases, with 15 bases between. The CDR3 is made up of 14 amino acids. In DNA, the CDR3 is TGTGCCAGCAGCCTTACCTCCGGGGAGGATGGCTACACCTTC. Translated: CASSLTSGEDGYTF.

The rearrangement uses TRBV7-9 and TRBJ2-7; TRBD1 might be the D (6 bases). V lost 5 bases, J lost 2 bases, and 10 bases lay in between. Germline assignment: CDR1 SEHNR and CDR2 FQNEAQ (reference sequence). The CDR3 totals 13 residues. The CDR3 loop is CASSPKGAYEQYF. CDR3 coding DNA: TGTGCCAGCAGCCCGAAGGGGGCCTACGAGCAGTACTTC.

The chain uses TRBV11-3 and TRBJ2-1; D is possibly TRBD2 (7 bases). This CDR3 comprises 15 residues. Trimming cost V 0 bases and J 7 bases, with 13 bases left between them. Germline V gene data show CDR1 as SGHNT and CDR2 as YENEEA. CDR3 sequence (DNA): TGTGCCAGCAGCTTAGAGGGGGGGGCTGGGAATGAGCAGTTCTTC. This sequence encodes CASSLEGGAGNEQFF.

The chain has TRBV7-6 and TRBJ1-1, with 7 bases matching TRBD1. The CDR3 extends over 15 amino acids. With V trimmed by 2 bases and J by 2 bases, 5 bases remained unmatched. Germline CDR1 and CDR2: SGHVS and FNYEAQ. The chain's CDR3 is CASSLRTGRNTEAFF. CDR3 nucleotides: TGTGCCAGCAGCTTAAGGACAGGTAGAAACACTGAAGCTTTCTTT.

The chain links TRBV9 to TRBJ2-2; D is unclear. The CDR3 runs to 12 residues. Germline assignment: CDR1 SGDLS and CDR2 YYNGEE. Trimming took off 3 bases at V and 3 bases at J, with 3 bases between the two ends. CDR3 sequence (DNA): TGTGCCAGCAGCGCCTACACCGGGGAGCTGTTTTTT. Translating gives CASSAYTGELFF.

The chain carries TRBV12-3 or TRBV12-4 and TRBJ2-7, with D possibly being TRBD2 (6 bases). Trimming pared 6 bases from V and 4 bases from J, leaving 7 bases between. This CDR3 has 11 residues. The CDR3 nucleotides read TGTGCCAGCAGGGAGGGTTACGAGCAGTACTTC. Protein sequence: CASREGYEQYF.

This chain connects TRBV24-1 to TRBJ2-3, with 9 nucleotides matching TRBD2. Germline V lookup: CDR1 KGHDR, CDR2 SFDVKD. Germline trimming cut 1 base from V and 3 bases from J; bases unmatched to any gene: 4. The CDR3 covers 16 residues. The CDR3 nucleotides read TGTGCCACCAGTGATTTAGCCAGCGGGGGGACAGATACGCAGTATTTT. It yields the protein CATSDLASGGTDTQYF.

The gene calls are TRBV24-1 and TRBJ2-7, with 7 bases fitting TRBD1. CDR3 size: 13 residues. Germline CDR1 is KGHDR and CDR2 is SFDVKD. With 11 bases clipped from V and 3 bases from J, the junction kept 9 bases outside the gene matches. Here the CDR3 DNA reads TGTGCCATCCGGGACAGCCCCAACTACGAGCAGTACTTC. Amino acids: CAIRDSPNYEQYF.

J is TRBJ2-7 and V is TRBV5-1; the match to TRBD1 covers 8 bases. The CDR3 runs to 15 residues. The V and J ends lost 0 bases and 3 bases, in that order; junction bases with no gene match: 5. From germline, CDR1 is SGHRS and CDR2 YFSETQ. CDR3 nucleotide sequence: TGCGCCAGCAGCTTGGACACAGGGGGGATCTACGAGCAGTACTTC. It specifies CASSLDTGGIYEQYF.

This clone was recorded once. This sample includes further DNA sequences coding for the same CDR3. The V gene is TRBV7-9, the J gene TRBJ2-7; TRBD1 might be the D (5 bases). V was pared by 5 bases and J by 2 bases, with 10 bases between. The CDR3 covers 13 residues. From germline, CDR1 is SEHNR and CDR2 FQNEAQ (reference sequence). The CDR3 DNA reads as TGTGCCAGCAGCCTTCAGGGCACCTACGAGCAGTACTTC. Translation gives CASSLQGTYEQYF.